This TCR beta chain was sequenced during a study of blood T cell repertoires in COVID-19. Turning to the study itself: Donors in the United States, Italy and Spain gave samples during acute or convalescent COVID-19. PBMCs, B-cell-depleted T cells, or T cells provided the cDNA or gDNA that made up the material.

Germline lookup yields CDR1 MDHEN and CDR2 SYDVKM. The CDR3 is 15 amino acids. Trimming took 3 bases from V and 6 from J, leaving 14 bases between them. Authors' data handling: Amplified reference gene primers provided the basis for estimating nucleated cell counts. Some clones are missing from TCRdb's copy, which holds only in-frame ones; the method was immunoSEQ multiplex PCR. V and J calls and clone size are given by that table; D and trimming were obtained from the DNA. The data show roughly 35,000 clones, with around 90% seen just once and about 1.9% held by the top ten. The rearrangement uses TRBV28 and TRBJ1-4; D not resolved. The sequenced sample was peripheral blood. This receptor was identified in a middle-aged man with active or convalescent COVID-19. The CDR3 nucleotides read TGTGCCAGCAGTTTTCTGCCCGAGGGCGATGAAAAACTGTTTTTT. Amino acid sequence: CASSFLPEGDEKLFF.